This TCR beta chain was captured by sequencing in a study of CD8 T cells in Susac syndrome (dated by TCRdb to about 2019). For context, the study as a whole: The study used repertoire sequencing to test whether antigen drove CD8+ T cell activation and differentiation in Susac syndrome. The study compared CD8+ T cell repertoire clonality among eleven to twelve healthy donors, 14 Susac syndrome patients and roughly 16 multiple sclerosis patients.

From the cysteine up to the phenylalanine, the CDR3 has a length of 13 residues. Only the CDR3 region is kept as DNA, spanning 39 bases read in frame from base 1. In the germline V gene, CDR1 corresponds to MGHRA and CDR2 to YSYEKL. V loses 2 bases at its end and J loses 6 bases; junction bases beyond the gene matches: 4. Peripheral blood CD8+ and CD4+ T cells from healthy donors, Susac syndrome patients and multiple sclerosis patients were profiled using high-throughput TCR beta sequencing. Treatment-naive patients with stable or active relapsing-remitting disease fulfilling revised McDonald criteria were used as multiple sclerosis controls. Bulk CD8+ and CD4+ T cells were purified by magnetic negative isolation, while CD8+ TEMRA cells were enriched using FACS. Blood was drawn into EDTA tubes, processed within 24 hours, and PBMCs were isolated by density gradient centrifugation. PBMCs intended for TCR sequencing were frozen in liquid nitrogen and were later thawed in a 37 degrees C water bath. A purity of at least 90% was achieved for sorted or isolated CD4+, CD8+ and CD8+ TEMRA cells.

A note on this clonotype: The antigen this receptor binds is unknown. Base quality data are lacking; no much larger clone is found one base away.

RNA was extracted using the RNeasy kit, and roughly 0.45 to 1 microgram was reverse transcribed with random hexamers. The immunoSEQ multiplex PCR assay, which covers 54 Vbeta and 13 Jbeta segments, was used to amplify TCR beta CDR3 regions. PCR amplification bias was corrected by using a synthetic template baseline for primer optimization and computational correction. In the original analysis: Only productive sequences were kept, with reads annotated to V, D and J genes according to IMGT and analyzed in immunoSEQ Analyzer. Clonality was computed as one minus Shannon entropy normalized by log2 of the number of productive unique sequences. For each patient and control, public and private clones were evaluated within the 100 most prevalent clones. A clone was defined as Susac-specific if it was absent from the healthy and MS cohorts, from 1052 published viral clones and from other ImmuneACCESS disease sequences. TCRdb reprocessed the public reads (quality trimming at Q25 with fastp, clone calling with MiXCR) and kept in-frame beta chains. For every CDR3 protein sequence, its rows merge into one entry that carries the most common genes and DNA. These V and J calls rely on TCRdb rather than the paper's analysis. The sample table lists some 400,000 distinct CDR3 sequences, 75% to 90% of them with a count of one. About 0.12% of the sample is held by the ten biggest clonotypes.

On the study overall, not on this receptor specifically: The study acknowledged that relatively few individuals were included in the TCR sequencing and HLA analysis.

Material for sequencing was CD8+ T cells from PBMCs. The chain links TRBV4-1 with TRBJ2-7, and 7 junctional nucleotides match TRBD1. This receptor was taken from a human donor with multiple sclerosis. The sequence in DNA is TGCGCCAGCAGCCAAACCGGGACAGCCGAGCAGTACTTC. Its product reads: CASSQTGTAEQYF.